The TCR beta chain under discussion was sequenced for a study of technical replicates of blood from a few donors. Libraries were prepared by immunoSEQ multiplex PCR; TCRdb keeps only in-frame clonotypes and omits some of them. Among around 90,000 clones listed, around 94% were seen once. The CDR3 has 16 amino acids. Germline loops: CDR1 SGHTA, CDR2 FQGNSA. After removal of 3 bases from V and 4 bases from J, the junction contained 6 bases not matched to a gene. In its sample, this clone was seen once. The rearrangement links TRBV7-2 to TRBJ2-1; 10 nucleotides agree with TRBD2. Specimen: T cells isolated from PBMCs. The origin of this receptor is a human donor in good health. The CDR3 spells CASSLRLAGVYNEQFF. DNA of the CDR3: TGTGCCAGCAGCTTGAGGCTAGCGGGAGTTTACAATGAGCAGTTCTTC.